This T cell receptor beta chain was retrieved from a study of T-cell memory formation after mild COVID-19. Germline V lookup: CDR1 LNHDA, CDR2 SQIVND (reference sequence). V lost 5 bases, J lost 4 bases, and 5 bases stayed unmatched. This CDR3 is built from 14 residues. TCRdb re-called the 5' RACE reads through MiXCR, storing one row per CDR3 protein. The profile shows tens of thousands of distinct CDR3 sequences, about 21% of them singletons. V and J are TRBV19 and TRBJ1-1, with 9 bases matching TRBD1. The sample was PBMCs or a T cell subset sorted from them (not recorded which). The clonotype originates from an adult who had mild COVID-19 (a few samples of this study predate the infection). Cell type and time point are not known. CDR3 DNA sequence: TGTGCCAGTAGTTCCCGACAGGGGGGCACTGAAGCTTTCTTT. Its protein is CASSSRQGGTEAFF.